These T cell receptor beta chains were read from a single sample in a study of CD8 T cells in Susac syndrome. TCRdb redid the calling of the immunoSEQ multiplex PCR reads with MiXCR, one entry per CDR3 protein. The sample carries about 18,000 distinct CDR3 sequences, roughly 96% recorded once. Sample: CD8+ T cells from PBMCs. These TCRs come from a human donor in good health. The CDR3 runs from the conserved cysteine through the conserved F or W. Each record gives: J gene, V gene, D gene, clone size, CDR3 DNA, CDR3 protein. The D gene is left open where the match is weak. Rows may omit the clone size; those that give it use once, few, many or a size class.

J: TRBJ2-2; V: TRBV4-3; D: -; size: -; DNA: TGCGCCAGCAGCCAAGAATTCTCCCCCGGGGAGCTGTTTTTT; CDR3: CASSQEFSPGELFF
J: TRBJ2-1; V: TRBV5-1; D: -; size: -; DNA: TGCGCCAGCAGCGTACGGGGGGAGCAGTTCTTC; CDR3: CASSVRGEQFF
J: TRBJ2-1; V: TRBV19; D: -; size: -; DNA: TGTGCCAGTAGTATAATCCCGACAGACAATGAGCAGTTCTTC; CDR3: CASSIIPTDNEQFF
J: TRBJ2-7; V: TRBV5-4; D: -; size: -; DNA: TGTGCCAGCAGCTTGACTCGCGGCGGGTCCCAAGAGCAGTACTTC; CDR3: CASSLTRGGSQEQYF
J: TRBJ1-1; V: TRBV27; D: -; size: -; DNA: TGTGCCAGCAGTTTACGGCAGACACTGATGAACACTGAAGCTTTCTTT; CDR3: CASSLRQTLMNTEAFF
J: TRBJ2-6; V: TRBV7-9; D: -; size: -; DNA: TGTGCCAGCAGCAACGTGACTGGGGCCAACGTCCTGACTTTC; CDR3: CASSNVTGANVLTF
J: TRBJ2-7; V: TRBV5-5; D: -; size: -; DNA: TGTGCCAGCAGCTTGAGCCATATATACGAGCAGTACTTC; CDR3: CASSLSHIYEQYF
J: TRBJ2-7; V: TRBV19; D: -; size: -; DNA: TGTGCCAGTAGTGTGGGCCCACCACTGACCTACGAGCAGTACTTC; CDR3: CASSVGPPLTYEQYF
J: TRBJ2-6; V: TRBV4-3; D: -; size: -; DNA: TGCGCCAGCAGCCAAGACAGCGGCTTCTCTGGGGCCAACGTCCTGACTTTC; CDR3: CASSQDSGFSGANVLTF
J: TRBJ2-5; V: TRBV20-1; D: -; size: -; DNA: TGCAGTGCTATCTCGCGAGAGGGTGTGTCGACCCAGTACTTC; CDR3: CSAISREGVSTQYF
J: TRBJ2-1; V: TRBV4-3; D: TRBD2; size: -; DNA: TGCGCCAGCAGCCAAGAACTAGCGGGAGTTTTCAGTGAGCAGTTCTTC; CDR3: CASSQELAGVFSEQFF
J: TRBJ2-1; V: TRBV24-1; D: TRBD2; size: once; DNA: TGTGCCACCAGTGACCTCTCCGCGGGTACTAGCGGGAAGAGCTCCTACAATGAGCAGTTCTTC; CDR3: CATSDLSAGTSGKSSYNEQFF
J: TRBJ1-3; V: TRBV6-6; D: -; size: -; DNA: TGTGCCAGCAGTTCAGTCGGGGGTGTAAACACCATATATTTT; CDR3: CASSSVGGVNTIYF
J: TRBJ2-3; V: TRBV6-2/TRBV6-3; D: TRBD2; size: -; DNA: TGTGCCAGCAGTTATCTCCCGGCTAGCGGGAAAGATACGCAGTATTTT; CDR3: CASSYLPASGKDTQYF
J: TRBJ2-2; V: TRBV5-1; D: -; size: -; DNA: TGCGCCAGCAGCTTCTTGACAGGGAACACCGGGGAGCTGTTTTTT; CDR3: CASSFLTGNTGELFF
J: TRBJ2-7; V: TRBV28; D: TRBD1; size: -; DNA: TGTGCCAGCAGTCTCGGGACAGGGGAGGCCGAGCAGTACTTC; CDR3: CASSLGTGEAEQYF
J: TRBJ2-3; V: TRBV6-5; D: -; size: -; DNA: TGTGCCAGCAGTTCCGTTTGGGGCACAGATACGCAGTATTTT; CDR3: CASSSVWGTDTQYF
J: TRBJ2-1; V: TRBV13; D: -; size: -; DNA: TGTGCCAGCAGCCACCCTTTAGACAATGAGCAGTTCTTC; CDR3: CASSHPLDNEQFF
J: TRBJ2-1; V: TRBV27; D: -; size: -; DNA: TGTGCCAGCAGTCCCTCAGTCGGTTATTGGTTCGATGAGCAGTTCTTC; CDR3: CASSPSVGYWFDEQFF
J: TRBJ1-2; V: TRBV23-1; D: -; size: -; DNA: TGCGCCAGCAGTCAATGTGACAGGCCCAATGTCCTAGTCTACACCTTC; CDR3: CASSQCDRPNVLVYTF
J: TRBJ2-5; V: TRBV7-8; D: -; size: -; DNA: TGTGCCAGCAGCTTAGCGTTCAGACAGGACACGCCGGGGGAGACCCAGTACTTC; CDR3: CASSLAFRQDTPGETQYF
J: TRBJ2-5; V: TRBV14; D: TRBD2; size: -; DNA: TGTGCCGGCAGCCCCCTAGCGGGAGAAGCCGTTGGGGAGACCCAGTACTTC; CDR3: CAGSPLAGEAVGETQYF
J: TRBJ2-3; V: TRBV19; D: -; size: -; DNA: TGTGCCAGTAGTACGCCGGGGGAGACAGATACGCAGTATTTT; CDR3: CASSTPGETDTQYF
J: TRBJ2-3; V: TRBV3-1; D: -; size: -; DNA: TGTGCCAGCAGCCAAGAGGAGGGTTCAGATACGCAGTATTTT; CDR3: CASSQEEGSDTQYF
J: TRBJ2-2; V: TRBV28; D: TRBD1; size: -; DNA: TGTGCCAGCAGTCCCAGACAGGGAACGTCCGGGGAGCTGTTTTTT; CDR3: CASSPRQGTSGELFF
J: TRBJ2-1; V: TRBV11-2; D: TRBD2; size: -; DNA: TGTGCCAGCAGCTTAGCAACGAGGACTAGCGGGATTTATGAGCAGTTCTTC; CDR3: CASSLATRTSGIYEQFF
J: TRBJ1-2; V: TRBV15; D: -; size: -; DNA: TGTGCCACCAGTACCGGGACTGGAAACTATGGCTACACCTTC; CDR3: CATSTGTGNYGYTF
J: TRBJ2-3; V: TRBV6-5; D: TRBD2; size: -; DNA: TGTGCCAGCAGTTATTCTAGCGGGAGTTCGGATACGCAGTATTTT; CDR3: CASSYSSGSSDTQYF
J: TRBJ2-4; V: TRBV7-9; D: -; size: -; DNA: TGTGCCAGCATGGACGAGGTCCTAGCCAAAAACATTCAGTACTTC; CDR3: CASMDEVLAKNIQYF
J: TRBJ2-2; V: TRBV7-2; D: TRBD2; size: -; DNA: TGTGCCAGCAGCCCCCGGGACTACCGAGACACCGGGGAGCTGTTTTTT; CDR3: CASSPRDYRDTGELFF
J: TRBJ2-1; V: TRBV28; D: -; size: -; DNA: TGTGCCAGCAGTTTACGGGTTGGTGAGCAGTTCTTC; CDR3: CASSLRVGEQFF
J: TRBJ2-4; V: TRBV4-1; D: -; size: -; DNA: TGCGCCAGCAGCCTACCAGGGGTAGCCAAAAACATTCAGTACTTC; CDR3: CASSLPGVAKNIQYF
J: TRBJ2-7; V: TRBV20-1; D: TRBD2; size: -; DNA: TGCAGTGCTGGGGAGACTAGCGTGGTGGCCTACGAGCAGTACTTC; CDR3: CSAGETSVVAYEQYF
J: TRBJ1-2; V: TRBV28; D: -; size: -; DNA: TGTGCCAGCAGACGACTGGAGGACTGGATAGGGAGCTACACCTTC; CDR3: CASRRLEDWIGSYTF
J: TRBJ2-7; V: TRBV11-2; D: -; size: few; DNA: TGTGCCAGCAGCTTAGGACTCTACGAGCAGTACTTC; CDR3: CASSLGLYEQYF
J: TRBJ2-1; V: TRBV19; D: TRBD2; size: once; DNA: TGTGCCAGTAGTCCGGGGGAGGGCCTCAATGAGCAGTTCTTC; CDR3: CASSPGEGLNEQFF
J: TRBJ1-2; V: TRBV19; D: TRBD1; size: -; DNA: TGTGCCAGTAGTAGCTGGGACAGCTACAACTATGGCTACACCTTC; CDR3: CASSSWDSYNYGYTF
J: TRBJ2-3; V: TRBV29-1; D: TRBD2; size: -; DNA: TGCAGCGTTGTGGGTCGCGGGAGGGCCAAGGGGTCCACAGATACGCAGTATTTT; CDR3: CSVVGRGRAKGSTDTQYF
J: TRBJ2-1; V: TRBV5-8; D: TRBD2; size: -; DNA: TGTGCCAGCAGCTTGGGACTAGCGGGTTCGATTGAGGCCTACAATGAGCAGTTCTTC; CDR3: CASSLGLAGSIEAYNEQFF
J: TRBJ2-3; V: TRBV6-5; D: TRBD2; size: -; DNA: TGTGCCAGCGGGGGGGTGGGGACTACCGATACGCAGTATTTT; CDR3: CASGGVGTTDTQYF
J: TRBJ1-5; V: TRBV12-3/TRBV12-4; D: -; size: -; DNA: TGTGCCAGCAGTTTGACCCTTGGGAGCAATCAGCCCCAGCATTTT; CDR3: CASSLTLGSNQPQHF
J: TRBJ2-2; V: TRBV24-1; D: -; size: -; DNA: TGTGCCACCAGTGATTTGAGCGAAACCGGGGAGCTGTTTTTT; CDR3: CATSDLSETGELFF